Sequencing of this TCR beta chain was carried out in a study of cytomegalovirus exposure and HLA in healthy donors. Study outcomes and limitations: Across HLA loci, a later analysis found differing TCR association rates, with DRB1 most and HLA-C fewest. Productive rates of about 87% or about 30% were seen for most TCR beta V segments in an earlier analysis. The availability of immune exposure information extended only to CMV serostatus.

A multiplex PCR was run with 60 Vbeta primers and 13 Jbeta primers. TCRdb's table, derived via immunoSEQ multiplex PCR, lists solely in-frame clones and lacks some. The sample lists over 110,000 clones; 70% to 85% were seen once. As regards this clone: Its antigen is not known.

The CDR3 totals 17 residues. The V gene lost 3 bases and the J gene lost 3 bases, with 17 bases spanning the gap. CDR1 is KGHSH and CDR2 is LQKENI in the germline V gene. The receptor comes from a woman between 45 and 65 years old in good health and CMV-seropositive. This chain links TRBV18 with TRBJ1-4, with D unclear. The specimen sequenced was PBMCs. CDR3 residues: CASSPPTEGASNEKLFF. CDR3 sequence (DNA): TGTGCCAGCTCACCGCCCACAGAGGGTGCCTCTAATGAAAAACTGTTTTTT.